The 25 T cell receptor beta chains presented below share a single source sample, sequenced in a study of blood T cell repertoires in COVID-19. This table comes from immunoSEQ multiplex PCR, and its TCRdb copy is limited to in-frame clones, with some not included. The sample lists roughly 150,000 clones, under 90% occurring once. Source material: PBMCs or T cells enriched from blood (not recorded which). These receptors all stem from a woman aged 18-29 years who had been exposed to COVID-19.

This chain links TRBV10-3 with TRBJ1-1; maybe TRBD1 (5 bases). Trimming pared 4 bases from V and 0 bases from J, leaving 12 bases between. CDR1 ENHRY and CDR2 SYGVKD come from the germline V gene. The CDR3 has 15 amino acids. The CDR3 coding sequence is TGTGCCATCAGTGGCGGGGGAGGGATGAACACTGAAGCTTTCTTT. Translated: CAISGGGGMNTEAFF.

The chain carries TRBV30 and TRBJ2-7, with TRBD2 matching over 7 bases. In germline, CDR1 is GTSNPN, CDR2 SVGIG (reference sequence). The V gene end was trimmed by 4 bases and the J gene end by 4 bases; junction bases not matched to a gene: 4. This CDR3 has 12 residues. The CDR3 reads CAWTDGRYEQYF. The CDR3 nucleotides are TGTGCCTGGACCGACGGGAGGTACGAGCAGTACTTC.

The rearrangement links TRBV11-2 to TRBJ2-7, with a weak D call TRBD2 (6 bases). CDR1 and CDR2 (germline): SGHAT, FQNNGV. This CDR3 is built from 15 residues. Trimming took off 1 base at V and 3 bases at J, with 13 bases between the two ends. CDR3 protein: CASSLVPRGVYEQYF. The CDR3 DNA follows: TGTGCCAGCAGCTTAGTTCCGCGGGGAGTCTACGAGCAGTACTTC.

J is TRBJ2-1 and V is TRBV9, with TRBD2 matching over 8 bases. V lost 0 bases, J lost 8 bases, and 16 bases stayed unmatched. CDR1 is SGDLS, CDR2 YYNGEE, per germline. The CDR3 extends over 18 amino acids. The CDR3 region is CASSVVSPPSGGGYEQFF. The DNA of the CDR3 is TGTGCCAGCAGCGTAGTTTCCCCACCGTCGGGGGGGGGCTATGAGCAGTTCTTC.

This chain joins TRBV27 and TRBJ1-1; possibly TRBD1 for D (6 bases). The V gene's germline CDR1 is MNHEY and CDR2 SMNVEV (reference sequence). CDR3 length equals 14 residues. Trimming left V 4 bases short and J 4 bases short, with 13 bases between. The CDR3 DNA reads TGTGCCAGCAGTTCGCTGGACAGTCGCACTGAAGCTTTCTTT. This codes for CASSSLDSRTEAFF.

The chain joins TRBV27 to TRBJ1-6, with D tentatively TRBD1 (6 bases). Per germline, CDR1 MNHEY and CDR2 SMNVEV (reference sequence). Trimming took 0 bases from V and 6 from J, leaving 12 bases between them. The CDR3 has 16 amino acids. This chain's CDR3 is CASSLSRGTLNSPLHF. For the CDR3, the DNA is TGTGCCAGCAGTTTATCGAGGGGGACACTTAATTCACCCCTCCACTTT.

V and J are TRBV7-9 and TRBJ2-2; 9 bases agree with TRBD2. V shed 4 bases and J 0 bases; nucleotides not matched to a gene: 3. The CDR3 loop spans 16 amino acids. Germline V gives CDR1 SEHNR, CDR2 FQNEAQ (reference sequence). The CDR3 DNA reads TGTGCCAGCAGCTCAGTAGCGGGAGCGAACACCGGGGAGCTGTTTTTT. Protein: CASSSVAGANTGELFF.

This clone was observed a few times. This chain connects TRBV6-5 to TRBJ2-1; TRBD2 matches at 11 bases. CDR3 length: 15 amino acids. Germline CDR1 is MNHEY and CDR2 is SVGAGI. Trimming at V came to 0 bases and at J to 10 bases, leaving 5 bases not matched to a gene. The CDR3 bases are TGTGCCAGCAGTTACTCGACTAGCGGGGATCTCGAGCAGTTCTTC. Amino acid sequence: CASSYSTSGDLEQFF.

This clone was counted only a few times. The rearrangement links TRBV7-3 to TRBJ1-1; 9 bases align to TRBD1. CDR3 size: 14 residues. Germline V gene data show CDR1 as SGHTA and CDR2 as FQGTGA. The ends lost 5 bases at V and 11 bases at J; junction bases unmatched: 12. CDR3 sequence reads: CASSRQGGDRAAFF. The CDR3 coding sequence is TGTGCCAGCAGCCGGCAAGGTGGGGACAGGGCGGCTTTCTTT.

The chain links TRBV5-1 to TRBJ2-6; D is perhaps TRBD2 (7 bases). The germline CDR1 and CDR2 sequences are SGHRS and YFSETQ. V was pared by 4 bases and J by 0 bases, with 20 bases between. The CDR3 sequence is 19 residues long. The CDR3 is CASSPTRGALLSGANVLTF. The CDR3, as DNA: TGCGCCAGCAGCCCGACCCGGGGGGCCCTGCTCTCTGGGGCCAACGTCCTGACTTTC.

The V call is TRBV30, the J call TRBJ2-1; 15 nucleotides match TRBD2. CDR1 is GTSNPN and CDR2 is SVGIG in the germline V gene (reference sequence). The CDR3 has 17 amino acids. The ends lost 5 bases at V and 1 base at J; junction bases unmatched: 6. CDR3: CAWLGLAGGRSYNEQFF. The CDR3 coding sequence is TGTGCCTGGCTGGGACTAGCGGGAGGTCGATCCTACAATGAGCAGTTCTTC.

This clone was seen a single time. This chain joins TRBV3-1 (or the pseudogene TRBV3-2) and TRBJ2-1; D remains unclear. This CDR3 comprises 13 residues. Deletions cut 2 bases from V and 9 bases from J, with 11 bases between. In germline, CDR1 is LGHDT, CDR2 YNNKEL (reference sequence). CDR3 in amino acids: CASSQSNFREQFF. The CDR3 DNA reads as TGTGCCAGCAGCCAATCCAACTTCCGTGAGCAGTTCTTC.

The chain recombines TRBV28 with TRBJ1-5; D is unresolved. This CDR3 is built from 15 residues. Germline CDR1 and CDR2: MDHEN and SYDVKM. V was pared by 5 bases and J by 3 bases, with 14 bases between. The CDR3 here is CASSPPPSDNQPQHF. Written as DNA, the CDR3 is TGTGCCAGCAGTCCGCCCCCAAGCGACAATCAGCCCCAGCATTTT.

This chain links TRBV5-1 with TRBJ2-6; D gene ambiguous. The germline gives CDR1 SGHRS, CDR2 YFSETQ. The CDR3 sequence is 15 residues long. V was cut by 7 bases and J by 4 bases, with 15 bases left in between. The chain's CDR3 is CASGGYGSGANVLTF. CDR3 bases: TGCGCCAGCGGCGGTTACGGGTCCGGGGCCAACGTCCTGACTTTC.

The CDR3 loop is CASSWTANTEAFF. CDR3 in DNA: TGTGCCAGCAGCTGGACAGCTAACACTGAAGCTTTCTTT. The V and J genes are TRBV5-6 and TRBJ1-1, with D possibly matching TRBD1 (6 bases). Germline V gene sequence: CDR1 SGHDT, CDR2 YYEEEE. Trimming removed 3 bases at V and 2 bases at J, with 8 bases between. This CDR3 has 13 residues.

The chain carries TRBV10-3 and TRBJ1-2, with D tentatively TRBD1 (5 bases). V dropped 5 bases and J dropped 4 bases, with 29 bases sitting between them. The CDR3 runs 19 residues. Germline V gives CDR1 ENHRY, CDR2 SYGVKD. This CDR3 is CAISPQGSLILKSGYGYTF. CDR3 bases: TGTGCCATCAGTCCGCAGGGAAGTCTTATTCTTAAGAGTGGCTATGGCTACACCTTC.

The sample holds a few counts of this clone. The J gene is TRBJ2-7, the V gene TRBV3-1 (or the pseudogene TRBV3-2), with unresolved D. V lost 1 base to trimming and J lost 2 bases, with 9 bases between them. This CDR3 has 14 amino acids. The germline V gene encodes CDR1 LGHDT and CDR2 YNNKEL (reference sequence). CDR3 DNA sequence: TGTGCCAGCAGCCAAGGATACGGAGCCTACGAGCAGTACTTC. Translating it yields CASSQGYGAYEQYF.

The J gene is TRBJ2-7, the V gene TRBV28, with TRBD1 identical over 8 bases. Germline assignment: CDR1 MDHEN and CDR2 SYDVKM. V gave up 2 bases and J gave up 3 bases; unmatched junction bases: 9. The CDR3 is 16 residues long. CDR3: CASSLGLGQGFYEQYF. DNA for the CDR3: TGTGCCAGCAGTTTAGGTCTTGGACAGGGATTCTACGAGCAGTACTTC.

The chain recombines TRBV27 with TRBJ1-5; D not certain. Trimming removed 5 bases from V and 4 bases from J, with 6 bases in between. Germline CDR1 is MNHEY and CDR2 is SMNVEV (reference sequence). This CDR3 is 12 amino acids long. The CDR3 is CASSHGNQPQHF. The CDR3 bases are TGTGCCAGCAGTCACGGTAATCAGCCCCAGCATTTT.

J is TRBJ2-7 and V is TRBV28; 10 nucleotides align to TRBD1. The CDR3 covers 16 residues. Germline CDR1 reads MDHEN; CDR2 reads SYDVKM. V trimming: 5 bases; J trimming: 1 base; junction bases outside the gene matches: 8. In DNA, the CDR3 is TGTGCCAGCAGTACCGACAGGGGGCGTCGGTCCTACGAGCAGTACTTC. Amino acids: CASSTDRGRRSYEQYF.

V is TRBV19 and J is TRBJ2-2; 10 positions match TRBD2. V shed 3 bases, J shed 5 bases, and the junction held 6 bases outside the gene matches. This CDR3 contains 16 residues. Germline-derived CDR1 and CDR2 are LNHDA and SQIVND (reference sequence). CDR3 sequence: CASSIGASGRTGELFF. The CDR3 DNA follows: TGTGCCAGTAGTATCGGGGCTAGCGGGAGAACCGGGGAGCTGTTTTTT.

V gene TRBV5-4 combines with J gene TRBJ2-2; perhaps TRBD2 as D (5 bases). Germline V gives CDR1 SGHNT, CDR2 YYREEE (reference sequence). V lost 5 bases and J lost 5, with 19 bases in between. This CDR3 region has 16 residues. CDR3 nucleotide sequence: TGTGCCAGCAGACCAGGAGGCACTTCGACTACCGGGGAGCTGTTTTTT. It codes for CASRPGGTSTTGELFF.

This clone was found a few times. The chain is built from TRBV4-2 and TRBJ1-1; TRBD1 is a possible D gene (5 bases). The CDR3 extends over 14 amino acids. Deletions cut 8 bases from V and 3 bases from J, with 16 bases between. CDR1 is LGHNA, CDR2 YNFKEQ, per germline. CDR3: CASGFQGLHTEAFF. Written as DNA, the CDR3 is TGTGCCAGCGGATTTCAGGGATTACACACTGAAGCTTTCTTT.

The CDR3: CASRGRDRSAQYF. In DNA, the CDR3 is TGTGCCAGCAGGGGGAGGGACAGGTCGGCCCAGTACTTC. The chain joins TRBV28 to TRBJ2-5, with D possibly TRBD1 on 8 matching bases. Germline lookup yields CDR1 MDHEN and CDR2 SYDVKM. V shed 6 bases and J shed 9 bases, with 17 bases lying between them. This CDR3 comprises 13 residues.

The CDR3 loop reads CASSPTGQAHTEAFF. DNA of the CDR3: TGTGCCAGCAGCCCAACGGGACAGGCCCACACTGAAGCTTTCTTT. The rearrangement uses TRBV6-6 and TRBJ1-1; the match to TRBD1 covers 8 bases. The CDR3 is 15 amino acids. Trimming removed 6 bases from V and 3 bases from J; junction bases left unmatched: 9. The germline CDR1 and CDR2 sequences are MNHNY and SVGAGI (reference sequence).